This TCR beta chain was captured by sequencing in a study of blood T cell repertoires in COVID-19. TCRdb's table, derived via immunoSEQ multiplex PCR, lists solely in-frame clones and lacks some. The sample includes approximately 480,000 clones, roughly 87% of them seen just once. Material: peripheral blood. This clonotype was sampled from a man younger than 35 with COVID-19, enrolled during active disease.

The CDR3 spells CASSYDGVGSRGEQFF. The CDR3 nucleotides read TGTGCCAGCAGTTACGACGGAGTGGGGTCCCGGGGTGAGCAGTTCTTC. This rearrangement joins TRBV7-9 to TRBJ2-1; tentative D call: TRBD2 (5 bases). V lost 6 bases and J 9 bases, leaving 24 bases between the germline ends. Germline-derived CDR1 and CDR2 are SEHNR and FQNEAQ (reference sequence). The CDR3 runs to 16 residues.